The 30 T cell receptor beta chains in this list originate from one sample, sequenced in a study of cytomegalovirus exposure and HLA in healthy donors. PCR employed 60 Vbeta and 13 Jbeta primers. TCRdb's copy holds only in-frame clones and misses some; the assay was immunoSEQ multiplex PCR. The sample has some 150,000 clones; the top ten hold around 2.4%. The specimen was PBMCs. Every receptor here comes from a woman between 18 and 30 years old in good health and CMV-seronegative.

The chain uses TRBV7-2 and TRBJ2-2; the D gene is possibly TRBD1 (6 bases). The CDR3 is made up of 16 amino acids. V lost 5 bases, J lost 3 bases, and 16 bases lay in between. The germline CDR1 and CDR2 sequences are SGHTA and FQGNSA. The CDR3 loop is CASSLTPGQYTGELFF. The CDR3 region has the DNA TGTGCCAGCAGCCTCACCCCGGGACAATACACCGGGGAGCTGTTTTTT.

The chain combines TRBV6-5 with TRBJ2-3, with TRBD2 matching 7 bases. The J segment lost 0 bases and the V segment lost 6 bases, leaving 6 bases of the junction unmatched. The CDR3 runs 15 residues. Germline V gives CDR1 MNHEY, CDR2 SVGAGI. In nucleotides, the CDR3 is TGTGCCAGCAGCCCCCGGGGGGACAGCACAGATACGCAGTATTTT. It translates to CASSPRGDSTDTQYF.

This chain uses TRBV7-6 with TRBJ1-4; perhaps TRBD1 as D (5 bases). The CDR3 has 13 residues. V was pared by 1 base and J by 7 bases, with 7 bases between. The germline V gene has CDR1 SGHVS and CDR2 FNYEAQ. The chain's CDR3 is CASSLERGEKLFF. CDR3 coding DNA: TGTGCCAGCAGCTTAGAAAGGGGTGAAAAACTGTTTTTT.

In DNA, the CDR3 is TGCGCCAGCAGCGAGGGGACAGGATCCCAAGAGACCCAGTACTTC. Protein sequence: CASSEGTGSQETQYF. The chain employs TRBV10-1 and TRBJ2-5; 8 bases line up with TRBD1. Losses at the gene ends were 6 bases for V and 1 base for J; bases not matched to a gene: 7. The CDR3 contains 15 residues. Per germline, CDR1 WNHNN and CDR2 SYGVQD (reference sequence).

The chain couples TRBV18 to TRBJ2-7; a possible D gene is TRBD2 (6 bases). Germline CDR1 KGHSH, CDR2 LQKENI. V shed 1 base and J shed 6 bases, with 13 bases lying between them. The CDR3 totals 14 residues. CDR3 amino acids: CASSPRSQGGEQYV. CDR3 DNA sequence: TGTGCCAGCTCACCACGGTCCCAGGGAGGCGAGCAGTACGTC.

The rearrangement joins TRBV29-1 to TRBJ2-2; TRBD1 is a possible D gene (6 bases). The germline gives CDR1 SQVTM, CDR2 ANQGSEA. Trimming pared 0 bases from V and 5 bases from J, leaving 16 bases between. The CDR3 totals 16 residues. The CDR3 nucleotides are TGCAGCGTTGAAGATAATCTGAACAGGGAAACCGGGGAGCTGTTTTTT. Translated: CSVEDNLNRETGELFF.

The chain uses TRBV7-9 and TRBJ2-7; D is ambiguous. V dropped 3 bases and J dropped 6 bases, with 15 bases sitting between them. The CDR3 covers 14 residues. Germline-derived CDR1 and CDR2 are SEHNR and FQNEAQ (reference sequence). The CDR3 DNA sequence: TGTGCCAGCAGCTTCTTATCCACTGATGGCGAGCAGTACTTC. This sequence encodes CASSFLSTDGEQYF.

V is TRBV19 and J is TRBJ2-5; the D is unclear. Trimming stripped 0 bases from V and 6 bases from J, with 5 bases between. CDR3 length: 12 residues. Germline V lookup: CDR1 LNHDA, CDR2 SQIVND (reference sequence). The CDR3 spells CASSIDLKTQYF. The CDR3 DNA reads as TGTGCCAGTAGTATAGATCTAAAGACCCAGTACTTC.

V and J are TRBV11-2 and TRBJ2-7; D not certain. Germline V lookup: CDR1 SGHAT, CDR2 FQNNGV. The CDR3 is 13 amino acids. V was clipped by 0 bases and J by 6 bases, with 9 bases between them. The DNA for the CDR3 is TGTGCCAGCAGCTTAGATTTCATAGCCGAGCAGTACGTC. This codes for CASSLDFIAEQYV.

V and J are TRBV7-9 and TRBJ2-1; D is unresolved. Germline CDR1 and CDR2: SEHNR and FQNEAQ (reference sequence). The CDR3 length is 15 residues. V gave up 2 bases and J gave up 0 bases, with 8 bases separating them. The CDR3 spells CASSLIEFSYNEQFF. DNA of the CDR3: TGTGCCAGCAGCTTAATAGAGTTCTCCTACAATGAGCAGTTCTTC. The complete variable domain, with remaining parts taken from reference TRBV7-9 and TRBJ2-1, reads DTGVSQNPRHKITKRGQNVTFRCDPISEHNRLYWYRQTLGQGPEFLTYFQNEAQLEKSRLLSDRFSAERPKGSFSTLEIQRTEQGDSAMYLCASSLIEFSYNEQFFGPGTRLTVL.

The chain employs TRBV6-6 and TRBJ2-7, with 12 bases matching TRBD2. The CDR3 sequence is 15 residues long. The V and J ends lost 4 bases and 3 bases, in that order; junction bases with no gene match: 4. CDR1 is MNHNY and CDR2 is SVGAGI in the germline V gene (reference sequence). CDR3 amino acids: CASSLTSGSYYEQYF. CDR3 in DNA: TGTGCCAGCAGTTTGACTAGCGGGAGTTACTACGAGCAGTACTTC.

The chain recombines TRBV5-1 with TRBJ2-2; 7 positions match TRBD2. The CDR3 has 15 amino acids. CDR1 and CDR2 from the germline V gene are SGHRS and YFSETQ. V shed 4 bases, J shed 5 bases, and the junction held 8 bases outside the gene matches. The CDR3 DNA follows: TGCGCCAGCAGCGGGGACTACGCCGCTACCGGGGAGCTGTTTTTT. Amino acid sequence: CASSGDYAATGELFF.

The CDR3 DNA reads TGTGCCAGCAGCTCCGCCAGTTCGGCTAGAAGAACCGGGGAGCTGTTTTTT. Residues: CASSSASSARRTGELFF. The chain carries TRBV7-7 and TRBJ2-2; no clear D gene. The germline V gene has CDR1 SSHAT and CDR2 FNYEAQ (reference sequence). Trimming stripped 4 bases from V and 5 bases from J, with 20 bases between. CDR3 length equals 17 residues.

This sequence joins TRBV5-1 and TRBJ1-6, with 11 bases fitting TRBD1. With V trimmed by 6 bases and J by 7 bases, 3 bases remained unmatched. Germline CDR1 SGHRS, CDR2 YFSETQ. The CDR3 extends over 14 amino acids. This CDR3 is CASTRTGGNSPLHF. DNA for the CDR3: TGCGCCAGCACCAGGACAGGGGGCAATTCACCCCTCCACTTT.

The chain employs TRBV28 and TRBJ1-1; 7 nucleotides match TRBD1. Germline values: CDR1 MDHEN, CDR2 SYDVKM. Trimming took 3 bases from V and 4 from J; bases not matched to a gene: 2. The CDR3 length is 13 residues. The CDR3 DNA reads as TGTGCCAGCAGTTTCACAGGGGTCACTGAAGCTTTCTTT. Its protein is CASSFTGVTEAFF. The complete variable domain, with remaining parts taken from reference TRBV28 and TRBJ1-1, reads DVKVTQSSRYLVKRTGEKVFLECVQDMDHENMFWYRQDPGLGLRLIYFSYDVKMKEKGDIPEGYSVSREKKERFSLILESASTNQTSMYLCASSFTGVTEAFFGQGTRLTVV.

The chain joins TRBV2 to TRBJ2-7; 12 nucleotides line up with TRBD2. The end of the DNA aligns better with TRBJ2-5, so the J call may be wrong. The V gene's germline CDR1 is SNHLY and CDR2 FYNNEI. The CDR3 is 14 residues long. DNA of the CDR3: TGTGCCAGCAGGAGACTAGCGGGAGAAGAGACCCAGTACTTC. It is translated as CASRRLAGEETQYF.

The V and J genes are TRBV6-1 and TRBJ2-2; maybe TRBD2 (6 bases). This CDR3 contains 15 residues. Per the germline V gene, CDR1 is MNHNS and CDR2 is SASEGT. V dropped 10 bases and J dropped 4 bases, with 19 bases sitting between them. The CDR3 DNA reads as TGTGCCACACTCGAAGCGGGCCCTCTCACCGGGGAGCTGTTTTTT. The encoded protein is CATLEAGPLTGELFF.

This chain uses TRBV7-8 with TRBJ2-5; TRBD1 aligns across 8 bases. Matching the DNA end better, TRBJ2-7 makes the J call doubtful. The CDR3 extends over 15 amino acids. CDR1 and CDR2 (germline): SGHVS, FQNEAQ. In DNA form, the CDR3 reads TGTGCCAGCACCCTAGGCACAGGGGGAAGCTACGAGCAGTACTTC. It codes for CASTLGTGGSYEQYF.

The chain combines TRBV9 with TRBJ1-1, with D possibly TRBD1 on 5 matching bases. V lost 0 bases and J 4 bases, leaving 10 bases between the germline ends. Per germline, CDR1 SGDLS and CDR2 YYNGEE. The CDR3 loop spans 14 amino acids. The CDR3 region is CASSVVQGGTEAFF. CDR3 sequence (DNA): TGTGCCAGCAGCGTAGTGCAGGGCGGCACTGAAGCTTTCTTT.

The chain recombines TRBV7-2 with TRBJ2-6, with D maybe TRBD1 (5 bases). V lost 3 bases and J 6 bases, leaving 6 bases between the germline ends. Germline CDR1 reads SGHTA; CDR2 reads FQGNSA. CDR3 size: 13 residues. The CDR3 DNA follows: TGTGCCAGCAGCTTCGGACAGGCCAACGTCCTGACTTTC. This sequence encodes CASSFGQANVLTF.

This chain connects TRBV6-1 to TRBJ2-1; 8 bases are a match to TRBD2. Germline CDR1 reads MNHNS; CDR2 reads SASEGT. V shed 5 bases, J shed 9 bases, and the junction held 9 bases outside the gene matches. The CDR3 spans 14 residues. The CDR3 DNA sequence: TGTGCCAGCAGTTTAGCGGGAAGGAGGCCTGAGCAGTTCTTC. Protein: CASSLAGRRPEQFF.

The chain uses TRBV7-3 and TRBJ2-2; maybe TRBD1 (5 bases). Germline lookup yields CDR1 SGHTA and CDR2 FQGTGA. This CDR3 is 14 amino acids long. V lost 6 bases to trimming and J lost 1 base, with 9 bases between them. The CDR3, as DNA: TGTGCCAGCAGTCCCGACAGGAACACCGGGGAGCTGTTTTTT. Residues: CASSPDRNTGELFF.

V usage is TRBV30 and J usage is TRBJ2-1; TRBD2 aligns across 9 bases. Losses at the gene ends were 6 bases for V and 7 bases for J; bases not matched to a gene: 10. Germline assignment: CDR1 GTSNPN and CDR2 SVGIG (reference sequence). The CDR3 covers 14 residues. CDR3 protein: CACASGRPRNEQFF. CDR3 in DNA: TGTGCCTGCGCCAGCGGGAGGCCCCGGAATGAGCAGTTCTTC. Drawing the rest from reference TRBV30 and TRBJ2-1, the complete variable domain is SQTIHQWPATLVQPVGSPLSLECTVEGTSNPNLYWYRQAAGRGLQLLFYSVGIGQISSEVPQNLSASRPQDRQFILSSKKLLLSDSGFYLCACASGRPRNEQFFGPGTRLTVL.

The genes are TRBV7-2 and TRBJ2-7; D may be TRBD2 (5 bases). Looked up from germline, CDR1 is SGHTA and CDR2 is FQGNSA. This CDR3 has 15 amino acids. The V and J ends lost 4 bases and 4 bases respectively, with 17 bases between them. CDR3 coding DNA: TGTGCCAGCAGCTACCAGAAAGGACTTGGTTACGAGCAGTACTTC. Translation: CASSYQKGLGYEQYF.

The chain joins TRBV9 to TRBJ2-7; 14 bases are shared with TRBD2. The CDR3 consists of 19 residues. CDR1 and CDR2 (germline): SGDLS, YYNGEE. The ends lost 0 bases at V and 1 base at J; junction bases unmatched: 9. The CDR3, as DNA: TGTGCCAGCAGCGTAGTGAGTCGACTAGCGGGAGGGGGGTCCTACGAGCAGTACTTC. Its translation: CASSVVSRLAGGGSYEQYF.

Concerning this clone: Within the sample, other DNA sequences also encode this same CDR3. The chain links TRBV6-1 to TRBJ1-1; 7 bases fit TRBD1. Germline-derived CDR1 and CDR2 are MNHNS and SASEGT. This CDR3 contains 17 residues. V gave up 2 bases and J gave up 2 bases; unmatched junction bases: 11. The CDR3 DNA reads TGTGCCAGCAGTGAAAGAGGGGGCACGTCCTTAAACACTGAAGCTTTCTTT. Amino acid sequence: CASSERGGTSLNTEAFF.

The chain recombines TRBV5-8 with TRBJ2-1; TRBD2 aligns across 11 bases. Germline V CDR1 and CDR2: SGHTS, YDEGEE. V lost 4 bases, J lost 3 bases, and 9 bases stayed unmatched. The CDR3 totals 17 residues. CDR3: CASSPGATSGGYNEQFF. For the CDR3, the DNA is TGTGCCAGCAGCCCGGGAGCCACTAGCGGGGGCTACAATGAGCAGTTCTTC.

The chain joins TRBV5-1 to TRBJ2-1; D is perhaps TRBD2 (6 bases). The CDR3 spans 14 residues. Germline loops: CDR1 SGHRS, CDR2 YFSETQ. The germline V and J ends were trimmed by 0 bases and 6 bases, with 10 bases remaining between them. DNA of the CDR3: TGCGCCAGCAGCTTGGGTACTAGCCCCAATGAGCAGTTCTTC. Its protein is CASSLGTSPNEQFF.

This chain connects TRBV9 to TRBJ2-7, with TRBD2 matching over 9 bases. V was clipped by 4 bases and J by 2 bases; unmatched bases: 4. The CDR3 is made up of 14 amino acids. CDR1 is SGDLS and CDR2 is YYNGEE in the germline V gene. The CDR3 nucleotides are TGTGCCAGCAGCCCGGGACTAGCTACCTACGAGCAGTACTTC. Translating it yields CASSPGLATYEQYF.

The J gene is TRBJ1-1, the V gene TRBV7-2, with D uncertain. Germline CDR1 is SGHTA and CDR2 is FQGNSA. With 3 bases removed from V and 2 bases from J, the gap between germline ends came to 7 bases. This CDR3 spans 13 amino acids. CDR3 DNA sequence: TGTGCCAGCAGCTTGACACCTAACACTGAAGCTTTCTTT. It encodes CASSLTPNTEAFF. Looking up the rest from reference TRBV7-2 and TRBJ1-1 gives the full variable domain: GAGVSQSPSNKVTEKGKDVELRCDPISGHTALYWYRQSLGQGLEFLIYFQGNSAPDKSGLPSDRFSAERTGGSVSTLTIQRTQQEDSAVYLCASSLTPNTEAFFGQGTRLTVV.